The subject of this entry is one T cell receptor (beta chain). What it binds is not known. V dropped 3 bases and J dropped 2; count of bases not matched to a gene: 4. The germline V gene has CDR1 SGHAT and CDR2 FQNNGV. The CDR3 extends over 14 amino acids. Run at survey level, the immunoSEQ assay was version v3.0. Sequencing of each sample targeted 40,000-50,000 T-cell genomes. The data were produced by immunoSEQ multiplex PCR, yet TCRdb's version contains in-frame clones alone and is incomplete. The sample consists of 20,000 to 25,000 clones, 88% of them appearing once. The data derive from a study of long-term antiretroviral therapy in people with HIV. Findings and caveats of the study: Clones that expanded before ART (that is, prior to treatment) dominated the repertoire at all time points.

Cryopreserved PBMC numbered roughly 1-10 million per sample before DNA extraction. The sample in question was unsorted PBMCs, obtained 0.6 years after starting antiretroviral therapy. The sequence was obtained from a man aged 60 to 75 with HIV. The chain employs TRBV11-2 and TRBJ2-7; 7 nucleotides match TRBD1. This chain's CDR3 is CASSLATGAYEQYF. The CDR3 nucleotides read TGTGCCAGCAGCTTGGCAACAGGGGCCTACGAGCAGTACTTC.